This passage covers 13 T cell receptor beta chains from one sample sequenced in a study of cytomegalovirus exposure and HLA in healthy donors. PCR was performed using 60 Vbeta and 13 Jbeta primers. Libraries were prepared by immunoSEQ multiplex PCR; TCRdb keeps only in-frame clonotypes and omits some of them. The sample carries around 45,000 clones, 51% recorded once. Sequencing input: PBMCs. The receptors shown here come from a man in his fifties or sixties in good health and CMV-seronegative.

The chain links TRBV27 to TRBJ1-2, with 8 nucleotides matching TRBD1. Germline V gene lookup returns CDR1 MNHEY and CDR2 SMNVEV (reference sequence). The trim removed 3 bases at V and 4 bases at J, leaving 1 base unmatched. The CDR3 extends over 13 amino acids. This CDR3 is CASSFQGAYGYTF. Written as DNA, the CDR3 is TGTGCCAGCAGTTTTCAGGGGGCCTATGGCTACACCTTC.

This clone has a handful of counts. V is TRBV6-5 and J is TRBJ2-1; 8 nucleotides match TRBD2. Looked up from germline, CDR1 is MNHEY and CDR2 is SVGAGI. Trimming took 5 bases from V and 2 from J; bases not matched to a gene: 5. CDR3 size: 15 residues. For the CDR3, the DNA is TGTGCCAGCAGTCCCGGACTAGCAACCTACAATGAGCAGTTCTTC. Its translation: CASSPGLATYNEQFF.

The chain employs TRBV18 and TRBJ2-7; tentative D call: TRBD1 (6 bases). This CDR3 has 15 amino acids. Trimming took off 6 bases at V and 2 bases at J, with 17 bases between the two ends. Germline V lookup: CDR1 KGHSH, CDR2 LQKENI. The CDR3 sequence is CASSQTGTPAYEQYF. The CDR3, as DNA: TGTGCCAGCTCGCAAACCGGGACACCGGCCTACGAGCAGTACTTC.

The gene calls are TRBV28 and TRBJ1-5; the D gene is possibly TRBD1 (6 bases). V was cut by 5 bases and J by 7 bases, with 18 bases left in between. Germline V gene data show CDR1 as MDHEN and CDR2 as SYDVKM. This CDR3 is 15 amino acids long. The CDR3 nucleotides are TGTGCCAGCAGTGCGTCGACAGGATCACGCCAGCCCCAGCATTTT. Encoded protein: CASSASTGSRQPQHF.

This chain connects TRBV27 to TRBJ2-7; possibly TRBD2 for D (6 bases). Trimming pared 2 bases from V and 7 bases from J, leaving 15 bases between. Per the germline V gene, CDR1 is MNHEY and CDR2 is SMNVEV (reference sequence). CDR3 size: 14 residues. The CDR3 coding sequence is TGTGCCAGCAGTTTAGGGGCGGGGATGGGGGAGCAGTACTTC. This encodes CASSLGAGMGEQYF.

This sequence joins TRBV2 and TRBJ1-5; 7 positions match TRBD1. CDR3 size: 15 residues. V shed 3 bases and J 4 bases; nucleotides not matched to a gene: 6. Germline CDR1 and CDR2: SNHLY and FYNNEI. The CDR3 DNA follows: TGTGCCAGCAGTGATGACAGGGCTGGGAATCAGCCCCAGCATTTT. Translated: CASSDDRAGNQPQHF.

Here the CDR3 reads CASTHSSGNTIYF. The CDR3 region has the DNA TGTGCCAGCACCCACAGCTCTGGAAACACCATATATTTT. The chain carries TRBV2 and TRBJ1-3, with D hard to call. V lost 7 bases and J lost 0, with 7 bases in between. The germline V gene encodes CDR1 SNHLY and CDR2 FYNNEI. This CDR3 is built from 13 residues.

This clone was seen more than once but under ten times. The chain joins TRBV10-3 to TRBJ2-5, with 10 bases that match TRBD2. Germline CDR1 is ENHRY and CDR2 is SYGVKD. The J segment lost 5 bases and the V segment lost 2 bases, leaving 5 bases of the junction unmatched. This CDR3 has 15 residues. CDR3 bases: TGTGCCATCAGTGAGAGCGGGAGGGCCGGGGAGACCCAGTACTTC. Amino acid sequence: CAISESGRAGETQYF.

The sample holds a few counts of this clone. The V call is TRBV6-1, the J call TRBJ1-2; 9 bases fit TRBD1. The CDR3 totals 14 residues. Germline CDR1 reads MNHNS; CDR2 reads SASEGT. J gave up 7 bases and V 4 bases, and 7 bases lay outside the gene matches. CDR3 loop: CASSVRQGDVGYTF. For the CDR3, the DNA is TGTGCCAGCAGTGTAAGACAGGGGGACGTTGGCTACACCTTC.

This clone has more than one count but fewer than ten. The chain uses TRBV6-5 and TRBJ1-5; no clear D. Trimming took off 6 bases at V and 4 bases at J, with 10 bases between the two ends. CDR1 MNHEY and CDR2 SVGAGI come from the germline V gene. The CDR3 loop spans 13 amino acids. CDR3 amino acids: CASREGRNQPQHF. The CDR3 DNA reads TGTGCCAGCAGGGAGGGAAGGAATCAGCCCCAGCATTTT.

The rearrangement links TRBV30 to TRBJ1-5; D not resolved. Between the trimmed V and J ends, which lost 3 bases and 4 bases, there was a span of 10 bases. Germline V gives CDR1 GTSNPN, CDR2 SVGIG (reference sequence). The CDR3 length is 13 residues. The CDR3 DNA follows: TGTGCCTGGAGCTCTCCGGGGAATCAGCCCCAGCATTTT. This gives the protein CAWSSPGNQPQHF. Supplemented by reference TRBV30 and TRBJ1-5, the full variable domain reads SQTIHQWPATLVQPVGSPLSLECTVEGTSNPNLYWYRQAAGRGLQLLFYSVGIGQISSEVPQNLSASRPQDRQFILSSKKLLLSDSGFYLCAWSSPGNQPQHFGDGTRLSIL.

The chain uses TRBV5-1 and TRBJ2-2, with 7 bases fitting TRBD2. The CDR3 runs to 14 residues. After removal of 5 bases from V and 2 bases from J, the junction contained 3 bases not matched to a gene. The germline V gene has CDR1 SGHRS and CDR2 YFSETQ. The CDR3 reads CASRSGGNTGELFF. DNA for the CDR3: TGCGCCAGCAGGTCGGGGGGAAACACCGGGGAGCTGTTTTTT.

The rearrangement joins TRBV6-5 to TRBJ1-1; no reliable D call. This CDR3 region has 13 residues. Per germline, CDR1 MNHEY and CDR2 SVGAGI. V was cut by 0 bases and J by 3 bases, with 5 bases left in between. Here the CDR3 DNA reads TGTGCCAGCAGTTACTCCTTCTACACTGAAGCTTTCTTT. It encodes CASSYSFYTEAFF.